This TCR beta chain derives from a study of T-cell reconstitution after alpha-beta-depleted transplantation in children. The authors prepared the TCRbeta library with unique molecular identifiers. MiXCR, applied by TCRdb to the PCR reads, yields one record per CDR3 protein. Here the sample spans fewer than 500,000 distinct CDR3 sequences, 43% being singletons. Overall study findings and caveats: T cells produced anew were the main source of T-cell counts and diversity one year after transplant.

As for this clonotype: Its antigen is as yet unknown.

This clonotype originated in a girl aged 2 to 9 with aplastic anemia, due to receive a stem cell transplant. Sequenced here: PBMCs, sampled before TCRalphabeta/CD19-depleted stem cell transplant.

This CDR3 is CASSLTAGDYSEAFF. The CDR3 nucleotides are TGTGCCAGCAGCTTAACGGCAGGGGATTATAGTGAAGCTTTCTTT. The chain uses TRBV7-3 and TRBJ1-1; a weak D match, TRBD1 (6 bases). Germline CDR1 and CDR2: SGHTA and FQGTGA. This CDR3 comprises 15 residues. Trimming stripped 0 bases from V and 7 bases from J, with 15 bases between.